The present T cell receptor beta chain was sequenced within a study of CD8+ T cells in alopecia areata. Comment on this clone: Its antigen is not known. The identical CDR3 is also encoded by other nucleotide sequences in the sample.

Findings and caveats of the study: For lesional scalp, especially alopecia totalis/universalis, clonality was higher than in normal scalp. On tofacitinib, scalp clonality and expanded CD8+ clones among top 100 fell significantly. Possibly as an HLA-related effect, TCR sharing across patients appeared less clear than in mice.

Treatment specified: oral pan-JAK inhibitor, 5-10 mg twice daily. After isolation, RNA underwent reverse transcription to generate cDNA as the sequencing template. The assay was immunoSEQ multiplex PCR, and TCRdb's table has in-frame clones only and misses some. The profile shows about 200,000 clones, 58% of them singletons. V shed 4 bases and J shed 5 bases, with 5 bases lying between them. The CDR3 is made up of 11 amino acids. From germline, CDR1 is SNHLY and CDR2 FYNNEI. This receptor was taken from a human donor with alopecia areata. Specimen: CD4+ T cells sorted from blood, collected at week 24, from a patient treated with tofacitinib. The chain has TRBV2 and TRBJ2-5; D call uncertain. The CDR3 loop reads CASSVGETQYF. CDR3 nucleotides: TGTGCCAGCAGTGTCGGCGAGACCCAGTACTTC.